These 30 T cell receptor beta chains were sequenced from one sample in a study of shared clonotypes between healthy human individuals. Profiled with immunoSEQ multiplex PCR; TCRdb holds only in-frame clones, not every one. The data hold 2 million to 2.5 million clones, with approximately 96% observed a single time. Specimen: naive CD4+ T cells sorted from blood. The sample's subset: CD45RA+ positively selected. The receptors were sampled from a man between 18 and 29 years old in good health.

CDR3 sequence (DNA): TGTGCCAGCAGCTTGGTGAAGGGGGCTCTCTATGGCTACACCTTC. Translation gives CASSLVKGALYGYTF. The genes are TRBV5-6 and TRBJ1-2; 7 positions match TRBD1. The germline V gene has CDR1 SGHDT and CDR2 YYEEEE. The CDR3 totals 15 residues. J was trimmed by 4 bases and V by 0 bases; bases with no gene match: 6.

CDR3 sequence: CASSLSGQEAFF. As DNA, the CDR3 is TGTGCCAGCAGCTTATCGGGACAGGAAGCTTTCTTT. J is TRBJ1-1 and V is TRBV7-9; TRBD1 matches 7 bases. Germline V gives CDR1 SEHNR, CDR2 FQNEAQ (reference sequence). The J segment lost 8 bases and the V segment lost 2 bases, leaving 2 bases of the junction unmatched. The CDR3 loop spans 12 amino acids.

This chain joins TRBV7-9 and TRBJ1-2; D perhaps matches TRBD1 (5 bases). V was clipped by 5 bases and J by 1 base, with 17 bases between them. The germline V gene encodes CDR1 SEHNR and CDR2 FQNEAQ (reference sequence). There are 16 residues in the CDR3. This CDR3 is CASSRGDLVVNYGYTF. Written as DNA, the CDR3 is TGTGCCAGCAGCCGGGGGGACTTGGTGGTTAACTATGGCTACACCTTC.

This clone was recorded once. V gene TRBV6-5 combines with J gene TRBJ1-1; D gene unclear. Per the germline V gene, CDR1 is MNHEY and CDR2 is SVGAGI. The CDR3 has 15 residues. V shed 3 bases and J shed 7 bases, with 18 bases lying between them. The CDR3 bases are TGTGCCAGCAGTTATGGAGGGCCTCCGGCAATTGAAGCTTTCTTT. Translation gives CASSYGGPPAIEAFF.

The chain carries TRBV5-1 and TRBJ2-2; 10 bases map to TRBD1. The CDR3 has 15 amino acids. V gave up 4 bases and J gave up 5 bases; unmatched junction bases: 5. Germline CDR1 SGHRS, CDR2 YFSETQ. The CDR3 is CASSVGTGDTGELFF. The CDR3 nucleotides are TGCGCCAGCAGCGTCGGGACAGGGGATACCGGGGAGCTGTTTTTT.

The V and J genes are TRBV5-1 and TRBJ1-4, with 8 nucleotides matching TRBD1. The CDR3 is 17 amino acids. Trimming cost V 4 bases and J 3 bases; bases outside gene matches: 11. Germline V CDR1 and CDR2: SGHRS, YFSETQ. CDR3 nucleotide sequence: TGCGCCAGCAGCCCAGGGGGCGCGCCTCTCTCTAATGAAAAACTGTTTTTT. Its translation: CASSPGGAPLSNEKLFF.

This sequence joins TRBV6-5 and TRBJ1-2; perhaps TRBD1 as D (6 bases). Germline V gene sequence: CDR1 MNHEY, CDR2 SVGAGI. V lost 4 bases and J lost 2, with 11 bases in between. This CDR3 is built from 14 residues. Here the CDR3 reads CASSFRGDNYGYTF. The CDR3 coding sequence is TGTGCCAGCAGTTTTAGGGGGGACAACTATGGCTACACCTTC.

The chain combines TRBV6-6 with TRBJ2-7; 8 bases map to TRBD1. The length of the CDR3 is 14 residues. CDR1 MNHNY and CDR2 SVGAGI come from the germline V gene (reference sequence). V gave up 5 bases and J gave up 4 bases; unmatched junction bases: 7. CDR3 amino acids: CASSLRGRWYEQYF. The CDR3 DNA is TGTGCCAGCAGTCTCAGGGGGCGTTGGTACGAGCAGTACTTC.

Remarks on this clone: The same CDR3 is also encoded by other DNA sequences in this sample. The CDR3 DNA reads as TGCGCCAGCAGCTTGGACGGAACGAACTACGAGCAGTACTTC. Its translation: CASSLDGTNYEQYF. The chain uses TRBV5-1 and TRBJ2-7; D gene ambiguous. There are 14 residues in the CDR3. CDR1 is SGHRS and CDR2 is YFSETQ in the germline V gene. Trimming took off 0 bases at V and 3 bases at J, with 10 bases between the two ends.

The gene calls are TRBV7-2 and TRBJ2-3; no clear D gene. The germline gives CDR1 SGHTA, CDR2 FQGNSA. The V and J ends lost 1 base and 0 bases respectively, with 11 bases between them. The CDR3 contains 16 residues. CDR3 sequence: CASSLVLRGSTDTQYF. The CDR3 bases are TGTGCCAGCAGCTTAGTCCTGCGCGGAAGCACAGATACGCAGTATTTT.

This clone was counted between two and nine times. V and J are TRBV29-1 and TRBJ1-6, with a possible D match to TRBD1 (6 bases). Germline CDR1 reads SQVTM; CDR2 reads ANQGSEA. The V gene lost 5 bases and the J gene lost 10 bases, with 18 bases spanning the gap. CDR3 length equals 14 residues. CDR3 residues: CSVRDGGLGSPLHF. CDR3 nucleotide sequence: TGCAGCGTTAGGGACGGGGGGCTCGGGTCACCCCTCCACTTT. The variable domain in full, completed from reference TRBV29-1 and TRBJ1-6, reads SAVISQKPSRDICQRGTSLTIQCQVDSQVTMMFWYRQQPGQSLTLIATANQGSEATYESGFVIDKFPISRPNLTFSTLTVSNMSPEDSSIYLCSVRDGGLGSPLHFGNGTRLTVT.

The chain joins TRBV10-3 to TRBJ2-7; D perhaps matches TRBD2 (6 bases). CDR3 length equals 15 residues. Germline CDR1 reads ENHRY; CDR2 reads SYGVKD. V was shortened by 6 bases and J by 0 bases, with 15 bases between the two germline ends. CDR3 DNA sequence: TGTGCCATCAGCGGGGGACTTACAAACTCCTACGAGCAGTACTTC. Protein product: CAISGGLTNSYEQYF.

This clone came up once. The rearrangement links TRBV6-5 to TRBJ1-4; the D is unclear. The CDR3 extends over 15 amino acids. V was shortened by 6 bases and J by 3 bases, with 14 bases between the two germline ends. CDR1 is MNHEY, CDR2 SVGAGI, per germline. For the CDR3, the DNA is TGTGCCAGCAGATTAACGGTGGGGTCTAATGAAAAACTGTTTTTT. Residues: CASRLTVGSNEKLFF.

A note on this clone: Other nucleotide sequences from this sample produce the same CDR3. The chain combines TRBV10-3 with TRBJ2-5, with D unclear. V was clipped by 3 bases and J by 5 bases, with 10 bases between them. Germline lookup yields CDR1 ENHRY and CDR2 SYGVKD. This CDR3 is 13 amino acids long. CDR3 DNA sequence: TGTGCCATCAGTGACTCCGAGGTTGAGACCCAGTACTTC. Amino acid sequence: CAISDSEVETQYF.

This chain's CDR3 is CASSYSSQGGYGYTF. DNA of the CDR3: TGTGCCAGCAGTTACTCGAGCCAGGGTGGCTATGGCTACACCTTC. The chain has TRBV6-6 and TRBJ1-2; TRBD1 is a possible D gene (5 bases). With 0 bases removed from V and 4 bases from J, the gap between germline ends came to 12 bases. Germline values: CDR1 MNHNY, CDR2 SVGAGI (reference sequence). This CDR3 region has 15 residues.

As to this clone: The same CDR3 can be traced to other DNA sequences in this sample. The chain has TRBV6-5 and TRBJ1-1; no firm D call. This CDR3 has 13 residues. V lost 0 bases and J lost 4, with 6 bases in between. Germline-derived CDR1 and CDR2 are MNHEY and SVGAGI. This CDR3 is CASSYSSVTEAFF. CDR3 in DNA: TGTGCCAGCAGTTACTCGAGTGTCACTGAAGCTTTCTTT.

A word on this clone: This sample includes further DNA sequences coding for the same CDR3. The rearrangement uses TRBV5-1 and TRBJ1-2; no reliable D call. The CDR3 spans 13 residues. V gave up 0 bases and J gave up 4 bases, with 7 bases separating them. In germline, CDR1 is SGHRS, CDR2 YFSETQ. This chain's CDR3 is CASSLGGSYGYTF. The CDR3 bases are TGCGCCAGCAGCTTGGGTGGATCCTATGGCTACACCTTC.

The chain recombines TRBV11-2 with TRBJ2-7; 7 positions agree with TRBD1. Per the germline V gene, CDR1 is SGHAT and CDR2 is FQNNGV. The junction had 6 bases not matched to a gene; V was cut back by 4 bases and J by 6 bases. This CDR3 has 13 amino acids. For the CDR3, the DNA is TGTGCCAGCAGCTCCCGACAGGGCTCCGAGCAGTACTTC. Its protein product is CASSSRQGSEQYF.

This chain connects TRBV30 to TRBJ1-5; D is perhaps TRBD1 (6 bases). V was trimmed by 2 bases and J by 4 bases, leaving 12 bases between them. The V gene's germline CDR1 is GTSNPN and CDR2 SVGIG (reference sequence). CDR3 length: 14 amino acids. CDR3 residues: CAWSQTQGNQPQHF. CDR3 nucleotides: TGTGCCTGGAGTCAGACACAGGGAAATCAGCCCCAGCATTTT. The complete variable domain, with remaining parts taken from reference TRBV30 and TRBJ1-5, reads SQTIHQWPATLVQPVGSPLSLECTVEGTSNPNLYWYRQAAGRGLQLLFYSVGIGQISSEVPQNLSASRPQDRQFILSSKKLLLSDSGFYLCAWSQTQGNQPQHFGDGTRLSIL.

The chain uses TRBV10-3 and TRBJ1-1; D uncertain. The CDR3 runs to 11 residues. From germline, CDR1 is ENHRY and CDR2 SYGVKD. V lost 8 bases and J lost 9, with 13 bases in between. CDR3 residues: CAIGVETQAFF. Here the CDR3 DNA reads TGTGCCATCGGTGTTGAAACCCAAGCTTTCTTT.

The rearrangement joins TRBV15 to TRBJ2-5; a possible D gene is TRBD1 (5 bases). This CDR3 has 15 residues. V was trimmed by 0 bases and J by 4 bases, leaving 12 bases between them. Germline V CDR1 and CDR2: LNHNV, YYDKDF (reference sequence). The CDR3: CATSRDSSGPETQYF. CDR3 sequence (DNA): TGTGCCACCAGCAGAGATTCTTCAGGGCCAGAGACCCAGTACTTC.

The V and J genes are TRBV18 and TRBJ1-2; 11 positions match TRBD1. From germline, CDR1 is KGHSH and CDR2 LQKENI. With 5 bases clipped from V and 2 bases from J, the junction kept 13 bases outside the gene matches. CDR3 size: 18 residues. CDR3 sequence (DNA): TGTGCCAGCTCATCATTTCAAGGGACAGGGGGGAAGAACTATGGCTACACCTTC. It specifies CASSSFQGTGGKNYGYTF.

This chain joins TRBV29-1 and TRBJ2-3; the match to TRBD2 covers 8 bases. The V gene's germline CDR1 is SQVTM and CDR2 ANQGSEA. The trim removed 4 bases at V and 5 bases at J, leaving 2 bases unmatched. This CDR3 spans 12 amino acids. CDR3 bases: TGCAGCGTTGGCGCGGGGGGAGATACGCAGTATTTT. It translates to CSVGAGGDTQYF.

The rearrangement uses TRBV18 and TRBJ1-1, with TRBD1 matching over 8 bases. CDR3 length: 14 residues. V lost 0 bases, J lost 8 bases, and 5 bases stayed unmatched. Looked up from germline, CDR1 is KGHSH and CDR2 is LQKENI. DNA of the CDR3: TGTGCCAGCTCACCACCCCGGGACAGGAGGGAAGCTTTCTTT. Translation: CASSPPRDRREAFF.

CDR3 amino acids: CASSPRTGLNTEAFF. The CDR3, as DNA: TGCGCCAGCAGCCCGCGGACAGGTCTGAACACTGAAGCTTTCTTT. The genes are TRBV5-1 and TRBJ1-1, with 7 bases lining up with TRBD1. Trimming cost V 4 bases and J 0 bases; bases outside gene matches: 6. Germline CDR1 is SGHRS and CDR2 is YFSETQ. The CDR3 length is 15 residues.

This clone appeared many times. The chain combines TRBV19 with TRBJ2-7, with a possible D match to TRBD2 (5 bases). Germline-derived CDR1 and CDR2 are LNHDA and SQIVND (reference sequence). The length of the CDR3 is 13 residues. Trimming stripped 6 bases from V and 0 bases from J, with 9 bases between. The CDR3 spells CASSPDFSYEQYF. The CDR3 DNA is TGTGCCAGTAGCCCGGACTTCTCCTACGAGCAGTACTTC.

J is TRBJ2-7 and V is TRBV5-8; a possible D gene is TRBD2 (5 bases). V was shortened by 2 bases and J by 6 bases, with 9 bases between the two germline ends. CDR1 and CDR2 (germline): SGHTS, YDEGEE. This CDR3 region has 12 residues. CDR3 residues: CASSLIRGEQYF. As DNA, the CDR3 is TGTGCCAGCAGCTTAATACGGGGCGAGCAGTACTTC.

CDR3 nucleotide sequence: TGCGCCAGCAGCTTGTCTTCTCCCCAAGAGACCCAGTACTTC. Translation gives CASSLSSPQETQYF. The chain uses TRBV5-1 and TRBJ2-5; D not certain. CDR1 SGHRS and CDR2 YFSETQ come from the germline V gene. This CDR3 spans 14 amino acids. Trimming pared 1 base from V and 1 base from J, leaving 8 bases between.

The rearrangement uses TRBV30 and TRBJ1-1; the D is unclear. CDR1 and CDR2 (germline): GTSNPN, SVGIG (reference sequence). V shed 5 bases and J shed 1 base, with 8 bases lying between them. CDR3 size: 12 residues. CDR3 bases: TGTGCCTGGGGGCAGCCGAACACTGAAGCTTTCTTT. This sequence encodes CAWGQPNTEAFF.

V usage is TRBV5-6 and J usage is TRBJ1-6; the D is unclear. Germline V gene sequence: CDR1 SGHDT, CDR2 YYEEEE. This CDR3 spans 17 amino acids. V was cut by 3 bases and J by 12 bases, with 25 bases left in between. CDR3 in amino acids: CASSSLIVTGKIKPLHF. In DNA, the CDR3 is TGTGCCAGCAGCTCCCTAATTGTGACGGGGAAAATTAAACCCCTCCACTTT. The complete variable domain, with remaining parts taken from reference TRBV5-6 and TRBJ1-6, reads DAGVTQSPTHLIKTRGQQVTLRCSPKSGHDTVSWYQQALGQGPQFIFQYYEEEERQRGNFPDRFSGHQFPNYSSELNVNALLLGDSALYLCASSSLIVTGKIKPLHFGNGTRLTVT.